This T cell receptor (beta chain) was documented in a study of Graves' ophthalmopathy and Graves' hyperthyroidism. Points from the study as a whole: An approximately 80% specificity and 85% to 90% sensitivity were achieved by a 13-signature model that separated ophthalmopathy from stable hyperthyroidism. As the model predicted ophthalmopathy progression, it achieved a sensitivity of 70% to 71% and a specificity of around 73%. Blood samples also showed most expanded thyroid clonotypes exceeding 0.001 frequency.

Germline CDR1 and CDR2: KGHSH and LQKENI. The CDR3 extends over 14 amino acids. Trimming removed 4 bases from V and 3 bases from J, with 12 bases in between. As the template, RNA transcripts were used to amplify TCR beta CDR3 regions. RT-PCR with HTBI primers came first, then second-round multiplex PCR. Each CDR3 protein is one row after TCRdb ran MiXCR on the multiplex PCR reads. The sample lists about 480,000 distinct CDR3 sequences; roughly an eighth were seen once. As for this clonotype: Its antigen remains unknown.

The material sequenced was blood. J is TRBJ2-5 and V is TRBV18; a weak D match, TRBD2 (6 bases). The TCR sequence derives from a woman younger than 45 with Graves' ophthalmopathy. Here the CDR3 reads CASSREAGKETQYF. DNA of the CDR3: TGTGCCAGCTCACGGGAGGCGGGGAAAGAGACCCAGTACTTC.